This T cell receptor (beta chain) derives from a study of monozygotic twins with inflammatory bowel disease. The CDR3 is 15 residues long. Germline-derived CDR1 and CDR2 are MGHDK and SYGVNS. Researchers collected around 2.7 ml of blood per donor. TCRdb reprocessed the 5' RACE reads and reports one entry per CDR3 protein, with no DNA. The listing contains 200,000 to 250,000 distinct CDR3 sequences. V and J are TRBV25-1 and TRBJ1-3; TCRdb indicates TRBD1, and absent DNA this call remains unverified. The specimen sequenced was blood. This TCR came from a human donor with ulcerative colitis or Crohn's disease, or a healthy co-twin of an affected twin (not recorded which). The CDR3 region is CASSGPTGAGNTIYF.